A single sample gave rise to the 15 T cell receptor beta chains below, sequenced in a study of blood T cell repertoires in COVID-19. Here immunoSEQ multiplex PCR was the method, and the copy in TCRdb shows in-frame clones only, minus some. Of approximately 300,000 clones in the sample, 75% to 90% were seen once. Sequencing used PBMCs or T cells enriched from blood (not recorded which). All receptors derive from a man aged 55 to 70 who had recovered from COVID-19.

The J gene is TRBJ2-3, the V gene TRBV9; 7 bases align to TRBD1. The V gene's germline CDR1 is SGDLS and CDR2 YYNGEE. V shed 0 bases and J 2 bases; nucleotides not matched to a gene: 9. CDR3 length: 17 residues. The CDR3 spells CASSVGRGGSFTDTQYF. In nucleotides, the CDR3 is TGTGCCAGCAGCGTAGGACGAGGGGGCAGCTTCACAGATACGCAGTATTTT.

This CDR3 is CASGTSSYNEQFF. DNA of the CDR3: TGCGCCAGTGGGACTAGTTCCTACAATGAGCAGTTCTTC. The V call is TRBV10-1, the J call TRBJ2-1; 8 nucleotides align to TRBD2. The CDR3 is 13 residues long. In germline, CDR1 is WNHNN, CDR2 SYGVQD (reference sequence). Trimming removed 9 bases from V and 1 base from J; junction bases left unmatched: 2.

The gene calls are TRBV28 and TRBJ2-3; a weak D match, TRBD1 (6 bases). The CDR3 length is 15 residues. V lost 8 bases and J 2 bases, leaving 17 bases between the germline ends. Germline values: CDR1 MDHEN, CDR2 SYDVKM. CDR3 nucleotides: TGTGCCAGCGGGGAAACAGGGCTCCTCACAGATACGCAGTATTTT. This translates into CASGETGLLTDTQYF.

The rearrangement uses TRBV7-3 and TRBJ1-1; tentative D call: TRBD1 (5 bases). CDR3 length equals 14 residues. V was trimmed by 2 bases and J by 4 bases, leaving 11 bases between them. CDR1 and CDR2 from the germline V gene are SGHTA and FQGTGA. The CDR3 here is CASSLLGAGTEAFF. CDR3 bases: TGTGCCAGCAGCTTACTAGGGGCCGGCACTGAAGCTTTCTTT. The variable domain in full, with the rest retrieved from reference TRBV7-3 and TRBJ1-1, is GAGVSQTPSNKVTEKGKYVELRCDPISGHTALYWYRQSLGQGPEFLIYFQGTGAADDSGLPNDRFFAVRPEGSVSTLKIQRTERGDSAVYLCASSLLGAGTEAFFGQGTRLTVV.

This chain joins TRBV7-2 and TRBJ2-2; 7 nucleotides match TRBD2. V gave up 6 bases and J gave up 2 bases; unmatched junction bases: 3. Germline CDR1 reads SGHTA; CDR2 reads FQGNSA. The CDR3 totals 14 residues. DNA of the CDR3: TGTGCCAGCAGTCGGGACTATAACACCGGGGAGCTGTTTTTT. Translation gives CASSRDYNTGELFF.

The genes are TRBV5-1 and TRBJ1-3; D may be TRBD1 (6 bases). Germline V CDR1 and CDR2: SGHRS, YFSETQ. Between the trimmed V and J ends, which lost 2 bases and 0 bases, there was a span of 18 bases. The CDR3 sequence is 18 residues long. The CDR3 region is CASSFSPLTGGSGNTIYF. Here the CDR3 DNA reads TGCGCCAGCAGCTTTTCCCCTTTGACAGGAGGCTCTGGAAACACCATATATTTT.

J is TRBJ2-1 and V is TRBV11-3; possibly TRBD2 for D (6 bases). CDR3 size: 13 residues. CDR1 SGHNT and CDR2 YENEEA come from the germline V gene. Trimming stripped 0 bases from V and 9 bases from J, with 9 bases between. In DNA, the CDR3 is TGTGCCAGCAGCTTAGAAGGGACTTTTGAGCAGTTCTTC. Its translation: CASSLEGTFEQFF.

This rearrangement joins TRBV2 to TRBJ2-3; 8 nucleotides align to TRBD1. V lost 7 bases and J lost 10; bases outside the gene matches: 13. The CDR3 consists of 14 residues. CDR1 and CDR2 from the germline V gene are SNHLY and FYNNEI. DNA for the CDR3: TGTGCCAGCAAGGAAGCTCAGGGGGCAAACGCGCAGTATTTT. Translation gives CASKEAQGANAQYF.

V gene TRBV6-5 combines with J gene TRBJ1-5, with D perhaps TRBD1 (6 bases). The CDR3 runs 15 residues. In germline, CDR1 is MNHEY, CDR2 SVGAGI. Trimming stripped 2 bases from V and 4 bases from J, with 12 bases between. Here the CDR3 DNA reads TGTGCCAGCAGTTACGAGGGGGGGCGGAATCAGCCCCAGCATTTT. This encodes CASSYEGGRNQPQHF.

Written as DNA, the CDR3 is TGTGCCAGCAGAACACAGGGAAGCCTCTATGGCTACACCTTC. This codes for CASRTQGSLYGYTF. The chain couples TRBV28 to TRBJ1-2, with D possibly being TRBD1 (6 bases). This CDR3 is built from 14 residues. V lost 6 bases and J lost 4, with 15 bases in between. Germline V lookup: CDR1 MDHEN, CDR2 SYDVKM.

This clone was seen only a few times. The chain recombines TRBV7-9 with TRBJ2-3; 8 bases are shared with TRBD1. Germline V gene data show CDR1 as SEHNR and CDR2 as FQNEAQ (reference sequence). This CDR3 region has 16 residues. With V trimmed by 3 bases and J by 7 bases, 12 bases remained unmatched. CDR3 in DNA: TGTGCCAGCAGCTTCCAGGGGGCCTATACTAGGAATACGCAGTATTTT. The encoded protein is CASSFQGAYTRNTQYF.

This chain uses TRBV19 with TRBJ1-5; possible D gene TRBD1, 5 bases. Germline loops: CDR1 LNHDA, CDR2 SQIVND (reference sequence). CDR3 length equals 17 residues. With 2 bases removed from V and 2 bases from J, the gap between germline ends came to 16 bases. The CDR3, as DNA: TGTGCCAGTAGTATAATTAACAGGCCCCCCGGCAATCAGCCCCAGCATTTT. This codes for CASSIINRPPGNQPQHF.

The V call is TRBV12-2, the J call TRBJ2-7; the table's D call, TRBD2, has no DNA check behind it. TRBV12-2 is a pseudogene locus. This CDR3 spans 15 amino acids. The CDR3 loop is CASRLGEVTKYEQYF. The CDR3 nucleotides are TGTGCAAGTCGCTTAGGGGAGGTGACTAAGTACGAGCAGTACTTC.

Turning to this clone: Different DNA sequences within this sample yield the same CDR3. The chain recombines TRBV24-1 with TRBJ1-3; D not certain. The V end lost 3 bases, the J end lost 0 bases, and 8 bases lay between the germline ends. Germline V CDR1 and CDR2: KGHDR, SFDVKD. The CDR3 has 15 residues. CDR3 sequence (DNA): TGTGCCACCAGTGATCCGAGGAGCTCTGGAAACACCATATATTTT. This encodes CATSDPRSSGNTIYF.

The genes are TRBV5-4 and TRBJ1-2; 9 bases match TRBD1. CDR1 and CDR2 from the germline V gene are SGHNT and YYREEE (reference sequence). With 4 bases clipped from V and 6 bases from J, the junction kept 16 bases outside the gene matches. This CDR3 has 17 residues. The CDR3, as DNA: TGTGCCAGCAGCCCTACGACGCCGGGACAGGGAATCCATGGCTACACCTTC. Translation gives CASSPTTPGQGIHGYTF. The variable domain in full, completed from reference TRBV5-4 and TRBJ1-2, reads ETGVTQSPTHLIKTRGQQVTLRCSSQSGHNTVSWYQQALGQGPQFIFQYYREEENGRGNFPPRFSGLQFPNYSSELNVNALELDDSALYLCASSPTTPGQGIHGYTFGSGTRLTVV.